These T cell receptor beta chains were read from a single sample in a study of blood T cell repertoires in COVID-19. This table comes from immunoSEQ multiplex PCR, and its TCRdb copy is limited to in-frame clones, with some not included. Of hundreds of thousands of clones in the sample, about 85% were seen once. Sample: peripheral blood. These receptors were obtained from a man in his forties with acute or convalescent COVID-19. The CDR3 runs from the conserved cysteine through the conserved F or W.

CDR3 protein	V gene	J gene
CASSQVTSSYEQYF	TRBV3-1/TRBV3-2	TRBJ2-7
CASRSFYSSYNEQFF	TRBV2	TRBJ2-1
CASSWGQGNYGYTF	TRBV5-1	TRBJ1-2
CASSESGFNYGYTF	TRBV6-1	TRBJ1-2
CASSLRQANTGELFF	TRBV7-2	TRBJ2-2
CASSPPGTGNQPQHF	TRBV27	TRBJ1-5
CASSLTENYGYTF	TRBV7-2	TRBJ1-2
CASSEYGGRSYEQYF	TRBV25-1	TRBJ2-7
CASSPEVEGAYGYTF	TRBV9	TRBJ1-2
CASSESTRGIGGYTF	TRBV10-2	TRBJ1-2
CASSIDGARGYTF	TRBV19	TRBJ1-2
CASSQDFPGEKLFF	TRBV4-1	TRBJ1-4
CASSLGSLTSTDTQYF	TRBV5-1	TRBJ2-3
CASSPEGYYGYTF	TRBV5-5	TRBJ1-2
CASSPGQGRYTEAFF	TRBV7-9	TRBJ1-1
CASSLTGGGVIGYTF	TRBV7-8	TRBJ1-2
CASRAVSQGFSPLHF	TRBV19	TRBJ1-6
CASSVEARGYGYTF	TRBV9	TRBJ1-2
CASSWDRVEGRDEKLFF	TRBV7-6	TRBJ1-4
CATSDHPYATGLRGYTF	TRBV24-1	TRBJ1-2
CASSSDRVGNEQFF	TRBV5-1	TRBJ2-1
CASSLSTGNYGYTF	TRBV18	TRBJ1-2
CASSLSAGAGNNQPQHF	TRBV5-5	TRBJ1-5
CASSVAGGPTDTQYF	TRBV9	TRBJ2-3
CASSLATWGAGNTIYF	TRBV7-8	TRBJ1-3
CASSVGDSPISYNSPLHF	TRBV9	TRBJ1-6
CASSLDGTEAFF	TRBV5-1	TRBJ1-1
CASGPDSQETQYF	TRBV5-6	TRBJ2-5
CASGRTGENTIYF	TRBV12-5	TRBJ1-3
CASSLAPWDGGSPLHF	TRBV7-2	TRBJ1-6
CASSLARSADTQYF	TRBV7-2	TRBJ2-3
CSASRVAEAFF	TRBV20-1	TRBJ1-1
CSVGQGADIQYF	TRBV29-1	TRBJ2-4
CASSPSGGRGSYEQYF	TRBV18	TRBJ2-7
CASSEGGNQPQHF	TRBV2	TRBJ1-5
CASSENRGAEAFF	TRBV2	TRBJ1-1
CASRTGGNTIYF	TRBV19	TRBJ1-3
CASSRVRPGSIDEQFF	TRBV19	TRBJ2-1
CSARSGATDTQYF	TRBV29-1	TRBJ2-3
CASSGSDLNTGELFF	TRBV19	TRBJ2-2
CASSPPGSTSSYNSPLHF	TRBV5-6	TRBJ1-6
CATSRDGTGIYGYTF	TRBV15	TRBJ1-2
CASSRKEGSRYEQYF	TRBV7-9	TRBJ2-7
CASSPGNSNQPQHF	TRBV19	TRBJ1-5
CAISFAGQYYEQYF	TRBV10-3	TRBJ2-7
CASSQEWTSGGYTDTQYF	TRBV3-1/TRBV3-2	TRBJ2-3